What follows are 12 T cell receptor beta chains derived from one specimen sequenced in a study of shared clonotypes between healthy human individuals. Repertoires were generated with immunoSEQ multiplex PCR, while TCRdb's copy carries only in-frame clones and drops some. In the table there are 500,000 to 650,000 clones, roughly four fifths of which are singletons. Material: PBMCs. Receptors were obtained from a woman aged 40-49 years in good health. Some clones in this sample may be carry-over from other donors' samples.

Comments on this clone: Being one base from a much bigger clone, this may be a read error. The gene calls are TRBV10-2 and TRBJ1-4; no firm D call. This CDR3 has 12 amino acids. The germline V gene encodes CDR1 WSHSY and CDR2 SAAADI. The CDR3, as DNA: TGCGCCAGCAGTGAGTCGAAAGAAAAACTGGTTTTT. Translation: CASSESKEKLVF.

This clone was counted ten times or more. The chain has TRBV28 and TRBJ2-7, with a tentative D call TRBD1 (6 bases). Trimming took 5 bases from V and 7 from J, leaving 24 bases between them. This CDR3 is built from 16 residues. Germline V gene sequence: CDR1 MDHEN, CDR2 SYDVKM. CDR3 residues: CASSQSYRDNRLEQYF. CDR3 bases: TGTGCCAGCAGTCAATCCTACCGGGACAACAGATTAGAGCAGTACTTC. Based on the CDR3 plus reference TRBV28 and TRBJ2-7, the full variable domain is DVKVTQSSRYLVKRTGEKVFLECVQDMDHENMFWYRQDPGLGLRLIYFSYDVKMKEKGDIPEGYSVSREKKERFSLILESASTNQTSMYLCASSQSYRDNRLEQYFGPGTRLTVT.

Many counts were recorded for this clone. The chain couples TRBV5-1 to TRBJ1-4; D call uncertain. CDR1 is SGHRS and CDR2 is YFSETQ in the germline V gene. CDR3 size: 16 residues. Trimming removed 0 bases at V and 4 bases at J, with 13 bases between. CDR3 coding DNA: TGCGCCAGCAGCTTGGGGCAGGCGCGCAATAATGAAAAACTGTTTTTT. This sequence encodes CASSLGQARNNEKLFF. The full variable domain, in which reference TRBV5-1 and TRBJ1-4 provide the parts outside the CDR3, is KAGVTQTPRYLIKTRGQQVTLSCSPISGHRSVSWYQQTPGQGLQFLFEYFSETQRNKGNFPGRFSGRQFSNSRSEMNVSTLELGDSALYLCASSLGQARNNEKLFFGSGTQLSVL.

This clone was observed a single time. The chain couples TRBV28 to TRBJ2-7; TRBD2 agrees at 11 bases. This CDR3 region has 15 residues. Germline assignment: CDR1 MDHEN and CDR2 SYDVKM. V was pared by 5 bases and J by 1 base, with 4 bases of the junction left unmatched. The CDR3 reads CASSVGLAGSYEQYF. In nucleotides, the CDR3 is TGTGCCAGCAGTGTAGGACTAGCGGGTTCCTACGAGCAGTACTTC.

A note on this clone: Other DNA sequences in the same sample also yield this CDR3. For the CDR3, the DNA is TGCGCCAGCAGTCTAGACAGGAACAATGAGCAGTTCTTC. It codes for CASSLDRNNEQFF. The V gene is TRBV5-1, the J gene TRBJ2-1, with D possibly matching TRBD1 (6 bases). The germline CDR1 and CDR2 sequences are SGHRS and YFSETQ. V was shortened by 5 bases and J by 5 bases, with 11 bases between the two germline ends. The CDR3 is made up of 13 amino acids.

The rearrangement joins TRBV19 to TRBJ1-5; 7 nucleotides align to TRBD1. The CDR3 sequence is 19 residues long. Germline V lookup: CDR1 LNHDA, CDR2 SQIVND (reference sequence). Trimming at V came to 4 bases and at J to 1 base, leaving 16 bases not matched to a gene. CDR3 loop: CASSTPGGGGGRSNQPQHF. CDR3 bases: TGTGCCAGTAGTACCCCCGGGGGTGGAGGGGGCAGAAGCAATCAGCCCCAGCATTTT.

This chain joins TRBV15 and TRBJ2-1; 7 bases align to TRBD2. Per germline, CDR1 LNHNV and CDR2 YYDKDF (reference sequence). This CDR3 region has 16 residues. Trimming took 1 base from V and 3 from J; bases not matched to a gene: 6. Written as DNA, the CDR3 is TGTGCCACCAGCAGAGCGGCTAGCGGAGTCTACAATGAGCAGTTCTTC. Translating gives CATSRAASGVYNEQFF.

The chain is built from TRBV9 and TRBJ2-3; 8 bases match TRBD2. The V gene end was trimmed by 4 bases and the J gene end by 2 bases; junction bases not matched to a gene: 6. The CDR3 covers 15 residues. CDR1 is SGDLS and CDR2 is YYNGEE in the germline V gene. Here the CDR3 DNA reads TGTGCCAGCAGCTCAACGGGAGGGTCCACAGATACGCAGTATTTT. Translation gives CASSSTGGSTDTQYF.

The sample holds many counts of this clone. CDR3 sequence reads: CASSPDASNQPQHF. In DNA form, the CDR3 reads TGTGCCAGCAGCCCGGACGCCAGCAATCAGCCCCAGCATTTT. The rearrangement joins TRBV6-1 to TRBJ1-5, with no clear D. There are 14 residues in the CDR3. Germline lookup yields CDR1 MNHNS and CDR2 SASEGT. The V end lost 6 bases, the J end lost 1 base, and 10 bases lay between the germline ends.

V and J are TRBV19 and TRBJ2-7; the match to TRBD1 covers 7 bases. J was trimmed by 3 bases and V by 4 bases; bases with no gene match: 6. Looked up from germline, CDR1 is LNHDA and CDR2 is SQIVND (reference sequence). The CDR3 is made up of 14 amino acids. CDR3 sequence: CASSTGRGFYEQYF. The CDR3 DNA follows: TGTGCCAGTAGTACGGGCAGGGGGTTCTACGAGCAGTACTTC.

V and J are TRBV7-3 and TRBJ2-1; TRBD2 is a possible D gene (6 bases). Germline V gene data show CDR1 as SGHTA and CDR2 as FQGTGA. The CDR3 contains 11 residues. Trimming took off 5 bases at V and 10 bases at J, with 9 bases between the two ends. In DNA, the CDR3 is TGTGCCAGCAGCCAAAGCGGGGAGCAGTTCTTC. Translating gives CASSQSGEQFF. The variable domain in full, completed from reference TRBV7-3 and TRBJ2-1, reads GAGVSQTPSNKVTEKGKYVELRCDPISGHTALYWYRQSLGQGPEFLIYFQGTGAADDSGLPNDRFFAVRPEGSVSTLKIQRTERGDSAVYLCASSQSGEQFFGPGTRLTVL.

The chain is built from TRBV11-2 and TRBJ2-7, with D perhaps matching TRBD1 (5 bases). V lost 1 base and J lost 6, with 13 bases in between. Germline V lookup: CDR1 SGHAT, CDR2 FQNNGV. CDR3 size: 14 residues. The CDR3 here is CASSLAREVSEQYF. The CDR3 DNA follows: TGTGCCAGCAGCTTAGCCAGGGAAGTGAGCGAGCAGTACTTC.